The 11 T cell receptor beta chains reported below all come from one sample, sequenced in a study of T cells in localized non-small cell lung cancer. Sequencing was performed with immunoSEQ multiplex PCR; in TCRdb, only in-frame clones are kept and a portion is missing. The sample consists of about 40,000 clones, approximately 83% of them appearing once. This material consisted of peripheral blood, taken before any cancer treatment. The receptors here all came from a man between 40 and 75 years old with stage I lung adenocarcinoma.

This clone was picked up a small number of times. V is TRBV2 and J is TRBJ1-1; 10 bases are shared with TRBD1. This CDR3 is 14 amino acids long. From germline, CDR1 is SNHLY and CDR2 FYNNEI. V shed 6 bases, J shed 1 base, and the junction held 2 bases outside the gene matches. The CDR3 DNA is TGTGCCAGCAGCCGACAGGGGGCGAACACTGAAGCTTTCTTT. This translates into CASSRQGANTEAFF.

The chain links TRBV28 to TRBJ2-1, with 11 bases fitting TRBD2. The CDR3 contains 16 residues. Germline V lookup: CDR1 MDHEN, CDR2 SYDVKM. V lost 8 bases, J lost 0 bases, and 6 bases stayed unmatched. The CDR3 reads CASSWTSGHSYNEQFF. The CDR3 nucleotides are TGTGCCAGCTCCTGGACTAGCGGGCACTCCTACAATGAGCAGTTCTTC.

V and J are TRBV5-6 and TRBJ2-7; TRBD1 matches 8 bases. Germline lookup yields CDR1 SGHDT and CDR2 YYEEEE. V gave up 2 bases and J gave up 3 bases; unmatched junction bases: 4. The CDR3 is 14 residues long. CDR3 in DNA: TGTGCCAGCAGCTTTGGGACAGGACACTACGAGCAGTACTTC. This gives the protein CASSFGTGHYEQYF.

The CDR3 spells CASTSPLYNEQFF. In nucleotides, the CDR3 is TGTGCCAGCACCTCACCCCTTTACAATGAGCAGTTCTTC. This chain uses TRBV25-1 with TRBJ2-1; no reliable D call. Germline assignment: CDR1 MGHDK and CDR2 SYGVNS. The V end was cut by 7 bases, the J end by 4 bases, with 11 bases between. The CDR3 covers 13 residues.

A single count supports this clone. In DNA form, the CDR3 reads TGTGCCAGCAGCCCCCCAGGGAACCAGCCCCAGCATTTT. It specifies CASSPPGNQPQHF. The chain employs TRBV5-5 and TRBJ1-5; TRBD1 might be the D (5 bases). The CDR3 extends over 13 amino acids. From germline, CDR1 is SGHKS and CDR2 YYEKEE (reference sequence). Trimming left V 4 bases short and J 7 bases short, with 12 bases between.

The rearrangement joins TRBV19 to TRBJ1-3, with 8 bases that match TRBD1. After removal of 7 bases from V and 0 bases from J, the junction contained 11 bases not matched to a gene. The CDR3 runs to 17 residues. CDR1 LNHDA and CDR2 SQIVND come from the germline V gene (reference sequence). CDR3 sequence reads: CASTPTGQGGSGNTIYF. The CDR3 coding sequence is TGTGCCAGTACTCCCACCGGACAGGGAGGCTCTGGAAACACCATATATTTT.

The chain carries TRBV28 and TRBJ1-2; no definite D call. The CDR3 is made up of 12 amino acids. Germline CDR1 MDHEN, CDR2 SYDVKM. Trimming left V 6 bases short and J 5 bases short, with 10 bases between. CDR3 loop: CASSTLAYGYTF. For the CDR3, the DNA is TGTGCCAGCAGCACCTTGGCGTATGGCTACACCTTC.

The rearrangement links TRBV18 to TRBJ2-7; 7 nucleotides match TRBD1. CDR3 length equals 14 residues. Trimming cost V 6 bases and J 1 base; bases outside gene matches: 6. Per the germline V gene, CDR1 is KGHSH and CDR2 is LQKENI. CDR3 amino acids: CASSTGELSYEQYF. The CDR3 coding sequence is TGTGCCAGCTCCACAGGGGAACTTTCCTACGAGCAGTACTTC.

J is TRBJ2-1 and V is TRBV28, with D unresolved. CDR1 is MDHEN, CDR2 SYDVKM, per germline. V gave up 6 bases and J gave up 11 bases, with 17 bases separating them. The CDR3 runs to 13 residues. DNA for the CDR3: TGTGCCAGCAGCCCGGGTTCACTCTACCAGCAGTTCTTC. This codes for CASSPGSLYQQFF.

The J gene is TRBJ2-2, the V gene TRBV11-2; TRBD1 might be the D (6 bases). V shed 7 bases and J shed 3 bases, with 18 bases lying between them. From germline, CDR1 is SGHAT and CDR2 FQNNGV. CDR3 length equals 16 residues. CDR3 sequence: CASTEMGAGDTGELFF. The CDR3 DNA follows: TGTGCCAGCACCGAAATGGGGGCAGGGGACACCGGGGAGCTGTTTTTT.

This clone was counted a single time. The chain employs TRBV19 and TRBJ1-5; no clear D gene. V shed 3 bases and J shed 4 bases, with 10 bases lying between them. The germline CDR1 and CDR2 sequences are LNHDA and SQIVND (reference sequence). The CDR3 runs to 14 residues. CDR3 protein: CASSMFPGNQPQHF. The DNA of the CDR3 is TGTGCCAGTAGTATGTTCCCAGGAAATCAGCCCCAGCATTTT.